This TCR beta chain was obtained from a study of T cells in Graves' hyperthyroidism and ophthalmopathy. A few counts support this clonotype. Regions amplified from RNA transcripts were the TCR beta CDR3 regions. The HTBI set primed first-round TCR CDR3 RT-PCR. MiXCR, run by TCRdb on the multiplex PCR reads, gives a single entry per CDR3 protein. Of under 350,000 distinct CDR3 sequences in the sample, 15% to 20% were seen once. The CDR3 totals 13 residues. CDR1 and CDR2 (germline): MDHEN, SYDVKM. Trimming took off 7 bases at V and 5 bases at J, with 11 bases between the two ends. This clonotype was obtained from a woman aged 45 to 65 with Graves' hyperthyroidism. The sample consisted of blood. The V and J genes are TRBV28 and TRBJ1-4, with D tentatively TRBD1 (5 bases). Written as DNA, the CDR3 is TGTGCCAGCACCAGGGCCTCAAATGAAAAACTGTTTTTT. Translated: CASTRASNEKLFF.